Below are 13 T cell receptor beta chains sequenced from a single sample in a study of blood T cell repertoires in COVID-19. Sequencing was performed with immunoSEQ multiplex PCR; in TCRdb, only in-frame clones are kept and a portion is missing. The repertoire holds 130,000 or so clones, with over 70% as singletons. The specimen was peripheral blood. These receptors were collected from an elderly man with active or convalescent COVID-19.

This clone appeared a single time. This chain joins TRBV19 and TRBJ1-3; 7 nucleotides match TRBD1. This CDR3 contains 15 residues. The V segment lost 5 bases and the J segment 0 bases; nucleotides outside the gene matches: 4. Germline CDR1 LNHDA, CDR2 SQIVND (reference sequence). CDR3 loop: CASSSGQNSGNTIYF. In DNA, the CDR3 is TGTGCCAGTAGTTCGGGACAGAACTCTGGAAACACCATATATTTT.

The CDR3 DNA reads as TGTGCCAGCAGTTCCCCCGGGTCTACTACCGGAAACACCATATATTTT. Translated, it gives CASSSPGSTTGNTIYF. The V and J genes are TRBV6-2 or TRBV6-3 and TRBJ1-3; D gene ambiguous. The germline CDR1 and CDR2 sequences are MNHEY and SVGEGT. This CDR3 has 16 amino acids. Trimming took off 4 bases at V and 4 bases at J, with 17 bases between the two ends.

The chain is built from TRBV7-3 and TRBJ2-2; tentative D call: TRBD2 (5 bases). The CDR3 extends over 15 amino acids. V dropped 0 bases and J dropped 3 bases, with 8 bases sitting between them. The V gene's germline CDR1 is SGHTA and CDR2 FQGTGA. The CDR3 loop reads CASSLTGSDTGELFF. For the CDR3, the DNA is TGTGCCAGCAGCTTAACGGGGAGCGACACCGGGGAGCTGTTTTTT.

The chain combines TRBV7-9 with TRBJ1-2; D perhaps matches TRBD1 (5 bases). Germline-derived CDR1 and CDR2 are SEHNR and FQNEAQ (reference sequence). Between the trimmed V and J ends, which lost 1 base and 2 bases, there was a span of 11 bases. The CDR3 runs 15 residues. The CDR3 nucleotides are TGTGCCAGCAGCTTAGGCGCGGCAGGGAACTATGGCTACACCTTC. It encodes CASSLGAAGNYGYTF.

The CDR3 coding sequence is TGTGCCAGCAGCTTAACGTTGGCAGGGGGGCACACAGATACGCAGTATTTT. The encoded protein is CASSLTLAGGHTDTQYF. The chain recombines TRBV7-3 with TRBJ2-3; tentatively, D is TRBD1 (7 bases). Germline V gene data show CDR1 as SGHTA and CDR2 as FQGTGA. This CDR3 is 17 amino acids long. V lost 0 bases and J 2 bases, leaving 15 bases between the germline ends.

The chain recombines TRBV6-5 with TRBJ2-1; tentative D call: TRBD1 (6 bases). This CDR3 has 15 residues. V lost 10 bases to trimming and J lost 8 bases, with 24 bases between them. Germline CDR1 and CDR2: MNHEY and SVGAGI. This chain's CDR3 is CATKPGTSPRDEQFF. The CDR3 nucleotides are TGTGCCACCAAACCGGGGACAAGCCCTCGGGATGAGCAGTTCTTC.

The CDR3 sequence is CASRATAYSNQPQHF. CDR3 nucleotides: TGTGCCAGTAGAGCGACGGCCTATAGCAATCAGCCCCAGCATTTT. The V call is TRBV19, the J call TRBJ1-5, with D unclear. Germline-derived CDR1 and CDR2 are LNHDA and SQIVND (reference sequence). The CDR3 is made up of 15 amino acids. V shed 6 bases and J shed 0 bases, with 12 bases lying between them.

The V and J genes are TRBV30 and TRBJ1-6, with 7 nucleotides matching TRBD1. The length of the CDR3 is 12 residues. Germline values: CDR1 GTSNPN, CDR2 SVGIG (reference sequence). J was trimmed by 14 bases and V by 4 bases; bases with no gene match: 8. The CDR3 loop is CAWKGQVGTLHF. The CDR3 coding sequence is TGTGCCTGGAAAGGACAGGTGGGCACCCTCCACTTT.

The chain carries TRBV30 and TRBJ1-2, with a weak D call TRBD1 (6 bases). CDR3 length equals 15 residues. Deletions cut 2 bases from V and 7 bases from J, with 20 bases between. Germline CDR1 reads GTSNPN; CDR2 reads SVGIG (reference sequence). The CDR3 DNA sequence: TGTGCCTGGAGTCCTTACCTTCAGGGGAGGGTTGGCTACACCTTC. Amino acid sequence: CAWSPYLQGRVGYTF.

The count of this clone is one. The chain uses TRBV24-1 and TRBJ2-6, with 12 bases aligning to TRBD1. Germline V lookup: CDR1 KGHDR, CDR2 SFDVKD. CDR3 length equals 19 residues. V trimming: 5 bases; J trimming: 3 bases; junction bases outside the gene matches: 10. The CDR3 reads CATSAGRGQGAGGANVLTF. DNA for the CDR3: TGTGCCACCAGTGCCGGGAGGGGACAGGGGGCTGGTGGGGCCAACGTCCTGACTTTC.

This clone appeared once. This chain joins TRBV6-2 or TRBV6-3 and TRBJ1-2; D possibly corresponds to TRBD1 (6 bases). The CDR3 contains 14 residues. V was pared by 4 bases and J by 2 bases, with 11 bases between. Germline CDR1 MNHEY, CDR2 SVGEGT. The CDR3 DNA reads TGTGCCAGCAGTTGGGGGCCGGGGAACTATGGCTACACCTTC. Translated: CASSWGPGNYGYTF.

This clone was recorded once. The V and J genes are TRBV24-1 and TRBJ2-5, with D tentatively TRBD1 (5 bases). The CDR3 is 16 residues long. Trimming took 6 bases from V and 1 from J, leaving 17 bases between them. The germline V gene has CDR1 KGHDR and CDR2 SFDVKD. The CDR3 sequence: CATSPTTTEPQETQYF. CDR3 DNA: TGTGCCACCAGTCCCACCACGACAGAACCCCAAGAGACCCAGTACTTC.

Details on this clone: A much bigger clone sits one base away, suggesting this may be a read error. The sample has other DNA sequences that encode this CDR3 too. V gene TRBV6-5 combines with J gene TRBJ1-1; possible D gene TRBD1, 6 bases. CDR1 is MNHEY, CDR2 SVGAGI, per germline. The CDR3 contains 13 residues. Trimming cost V 5 bases and J 1 base, with 8 bases left between them. The CDR3, as DNA: TGTGCCAGCAGTCTACAGGGGAACACTGAAGCTTTCTTT. As protein: CASSLQGNTEAFF.